One and the same sample provided the 29 T cell receptor beta chains below, sequenced in a study of T cell repertoires in cytomegalovirus infection. TCRdb processed the reads anew with MiXCR; each CDR3 protein has one entry. Seen here are about 110,000 distinct CDR3 sequences, 35% to 50% observed once, and the top ten hold about 74%. These receptors are not linked to any known antigen. The sample consisted of CD8+ T cells from cultured PBMCs, taken from culture after CMV antigen stimulation. These receptors were collected from a human donor in good health (CMV status not recorded). Some clones in this sample may be carry-over from other donors' samples.

The gene calls are TRBV28 and TRBJ1-5; D uncertain. The length of the CDR3 is 13 residues. Germline V CDR1 and CDR2: MDHEN, SYDVKM. Trimming stripped 3 bases from V and 3 bases from J, with 6 bases between. CDR3 coding DNA: TGTGCCAGCAGTTTGCCGGACAATCAGCCCCAGCATTTT. Amino acid sequence: CASSLPDNQPQHF.

This clonotype was seen a handful of times. The rearrangement joins TRBV3-1 to TRBJ1-2; TRBD1 is a possible D gene (5 bases). CDR3 length equals 15 residues. Germline V gene data show CDR1 as LGHDT and CDR2 as YNNKEL (reference sequence). Deletions cut 1 base from V and 8 bases from J, with 17 bases between. CDR3 region: CASSQGGVSLRGYTF. The CDR3 DNA follows: TGTGCCAGCAGCCAAGGGGGGGTGTCGCTTCGGGGCTACACCTTC.

This clonotype was found many times. The chain employs TRBV7-6 and TRBJ2-5, with D perhaps TRBD1 (7 bases). Germline lookup yields CDR1 SGHVS and CDR2 FNYEAQ. The ends were cut back, 5 bases at V and 5 bases at J, with 15 bases in the middle. This CDR3 region has 14 residues. CDR3 coding DNA: TGTGCCAGCAGCCCAGGGGGGTCGAAGGAGACCCAGTACTTC. Amino acid sequence: CASSPGGSKETQYF.

This clonotype showed up many times. V gene TRBV12-3 or TRBV12-4 combines with J gene TRBJ1-5; 7 bases line up with TRBD1. The CDR3 totals 15 residues. The J segment lost 4 bases and the V segment lost 5 bases, leaving 8 bases of the junction unmatched. CDR3 coding DNA: TGTGCCAGCAGTGTCACAGGGGCGCGAAATCAGCCCCAGCATTTT. Protein: CASSVTGARNQPQHF.

This clonotype was observed many times. The rearrangement joins TRBV9 to TRBJ2-1; unclear D gene. The CDR3 consists of 15 residues. V was clipped by 0 bases and J by 0 bases, with 7 bases between them. Germline CDR1 SGDLS, CDR2 YYNGEE. DNA for the CDR3: TGTGCCAGCAGCGTAGGGCAGAGCTCCTACAATGAGCAGTTCTTC. This translates into CASSVGQSSYNEQFF.

This clonotype came up a few times. The CDR3 here is CASSPNTNTEAFF. CDR3 nucleotides: TGTGCCAGCAGTCCTAATACGAACACTGAAGCTTTCTTT. The V call is TRBV6-5, the J call TRBJ1-1; no definite D call. Germline V gene lookup returns CDR1 MNHEY and CDR2 SVGAGI. The CDR3 consists of 13 residues. Trimming removed 5 bases from V and 1 base from J, with 8 bases in between.

V usage is TRBV12-3 or TRBV12-4 and J usage is TRBJ2-3; D gene uncertain. This CDR3 has 13 residues. Trimming pared 5 bases from V and 6 bases from J, leaving 12 bases between. For the CDR3, the DNA is TGTGCCAGCAGTCGAAACTTCGCCGATACGCAGTATTTT. Translation gives CASSRNFADTQYF.

This clonotype is a singleton in its sample. Here the CDR3 reads CASSSHGTGLLVYGYTF. The DNA of the CDR3 is TGTGCCAGCAGTTCCCACGGTACGGGGCTTCTAGTCTATGGCTACACCTTC. J is TRBJ1-2 and V is TRBV28; D is perhaps TRBD1 (5 bases). The CDR3 length is 17 residues. Germline V CDR1 and CDR2: MDHEN, SYDVKM. Between the trimmed V and J ends, which lost 4 bases and 4 bases, there was a span of 22 bases.

This clonotype has only a few counts. The chain uses TRBV6-1 and TRBJ1-5; D is uncertain. The V gene lost 7 bases and the J gene lost 0 bases, with 13 bases spanning the gap. The length of the CDR3 is 15 residues. The germline gives CDR1 MNHNS, CDR2 SASEGT. Here the CDR3 reads CASTGTGNSNQPQHF. The DNA for the CDR3 is TGTGCCAGCACAGGTACCGGGAATAGCAATCAGCCCCAGCATTTT.

Note on this clonotype: Since a much larger clone is just one base distant, this may be a read error. This sequence joins TRBV7-8 and TRBJ1-6, with D hard to call. The germline V gene encodes CDR1 SGHVS and CDR2 FQNEAQ. Deletions cut 8 bases from V and 1 base from J, with 12 bases between. The CDR3 has 15 amino acids. The CDR3 is CASGSPGSYNSPLHF. CDR3 nucleotide sequence: TGTGCCAGCGGCTCCCCGGGATCCTATAATTCACCCCTCCACTTT.

This clonotype has at least ten counts. J is TRBJ1-2 and V is TRBV7-3; a possible D gene is TRBD1 (5 bases). V was cut by 0 bases and J by 2 bases, with 7 bases left in between. CDR3 length: 14 residues. Germline-derived CDR1 and CDR2 are SGHTA and FQGTGA. This chain's CDR3 is CASSLTGDNYGYTF. Written as DNA, the CDR3 is TGTGCCAGCAGCTTAACCGGGGACAACTATGGCTACACCTTC.

This rearrangement joins TRBV27 to TRBJ2-5; 7 bases fit TRBD2. CDR1 and CDR2 (germline): MNHEY, SMNVEV (reference sequence). The CDR3 is made up of 15 amino acids. Trimming at V came to 2 bases and at J to 1 base, leaving 4 bases not matched to a gene. The CDR3 DNA reads as TGTGCCAGCAGTTTAACGGGACTAATCCAAGAGACCCAGTACTTC. This gives the protein CASSLTGLIQETQYF.

The CDR3 DNA follows: TGTGCCAGCTCACCCGGGACTCCCACCTACGAGCAGTACTTC. Protein: CASSPGTPTYEQYF. The rearrangement joins TRBV18 to TRBJ2-7; perhaps TRBD2 as D (6 bases). This CDR3 comprises 14 residues. V lost 3 bases, J lost 2 bases, and 11 bases lay in between. Germline values: CDR1 KGHSH, CDR2 LQKENI.

In this sample, this clonotype turned up a few times. This sequence joins TRBV7-9 and TRBJ2-5, with D perhaps being TRBD1 or TRBD2 (6 bases each). Per germline, CDR1 SEHNR and CDR2 FQNEAQ (reference sequence). The ends were cut back, 6 bases at V and 1 base at J, with 12 bases in the middle. The CDR3 sequence is 14 residues long. This CDR3 is CASRGGGGQETQYF. The CDR3 DNA reads TGTGCCAGCAGGGGCGGAGGGGGCCAAGAGACCCAGTACTTC.

The V gene is TRBV7-2, the J gene TRBJ2-3; D not resolved. Germline-derived CDR1 and CDR2 are SGHTA and FQGNSA. CDR3 length equals 14 residues. Trimming stripped 0 bases from V and 2 bases from J, with 6 bases between. The CDR3: CASSLAYNTDTQYF. CDR3 nucleotides: TGTGCCAGCAGCTTAGCTTATAACACAGATACGCAGTATTTT.

This clonotype was recorded at least ten times. The chain uses TRBV15 and TRBJ1-4, with a possible D match to TRBD1 (6 bases). The V gene lost 9 bases and the J gene lost 7 bases, with 18 bases spanning the gap. CDR3 length: 14 residues. Germline CDR1 reads LNHNV; CDR2 reads YYDKDF (reference sequence). The CDR3 DNA sequence: TGTGCCACGAGGGGGGCTCTGGGTCGTGAAAAACTGTTTTTT. Translation gives CATRGALGREKLFF.

The chain combines TRBV5-4 with TRBJ2-1; no reliable D call. The CDR3 covers 15 residues. The V end was cut by 3 bases, the J end by 1 base, with 11 bases between. From germline, CDR1 is SGHNT and CDR2 YYREEE (reference sequence). CDR3 in DNA: TGTGCCAGCAGCTCCCCGGCCGAGTCCTACAATGAGCAGTTCTTC. The encoded protein is CASSSPAESYNEQFF.

The genes are TRBV6-6 and TRBJ1-2; maybe TRBD1 (6 bases). The ends were cut back, 4 bases at V and 5 bases at J, with 23 bases in the middle. CDR1 and CDR2 from the germline V gene are MNHNY and SVGAGI (reference sequence). This CDR3 is 17 amino acids long. In DNA, the CDR3 is TGTGCCAGCAGTTTCCCCTCCACAGGGTTCTTAGATTATGGCTACACCTTC. Protein product: CASSFPSTGFLDYGYTF.

V gene TRBV3-1 combines with J gene TRBJ2-7; unclear D gene. V was clipped by 0 bases and J by 7 bases, with 4 bases between them. Germline V gene lookup returns CDR1 LGHDT and CDR2 YNNKEL (reference sequence). The CDR3 runs to 11 residues. The CDR3 is CASSQDREQYF. In DNA, the CDR3 is TGTGCCAGCAGCCAAGATAGGGAGCAGTACTTC.

This clonotype appeared a single time. The chain combines TRBV4-1 with TRBJ1-6; TRBD1 matches 7 bases. There are 16 residues in the CDR3. V lost 7 bases to trimming and J lost 3 bases; unmatched junction nucleotides: 9. CDR1 MGHRA and CDR2 YSYEKL come from the germline V gene. The CDR3 spells CASKDRDSGYNSPLHF. CDR3 bases: TGCGCCAGCAAAGACAGGGACAGTGGCTATAATTCACCCCTCCACTTT.

The table lists this clonotype with many counts. V and J are TRBV28 and TRBJ1-1, with D possibly being TRBD1 (5 bases). The germline V gene has CDR1 MDHEN and CDR2 SYDVKM. V lost 6 bases, J lost 5 bases, and 16 bases lay in between. The CDR3 sequence is 14 residues long. The CDR3 loop is CASSAQGVWTEAFF. DNA of the CDR3: TGTGCCAGCAGCGCACAAGGGGTCTGGACTGAAGCTTTCTTT.

The gene calls are TRBV29-1 and TRBJ2-7, with 11 bases identical to TRBD2. CDR3 length: 13 residues. The germline V gene has CDR1 SQVTM and CDR2 ANQGSEA. Unmatched junction bases numbered 5, after V lost 6 bases and J lost 4 bases. The CDR3 sequence is CSVLAGEVYEQYF. The DNA for the CDR3 is TGCAGCGTACTAGCGGGGGAAGTATACGAGCAGTACTTC.

The chain has TRBV7-6 and TRBJ1-1; D ambiguous. The ends were cut back, 1 base at V and 5 bases at J, with 11 bases in the middle. The CDR3 spans 14 residues. Germline values: CDR1 SGHVS, CDR2 FNYEAQ. Here the CDR3 DNA reads TGTGCCAGCAGCTTAGTGGATGGGGAGACTGAAGCTTTCTTT. Protein product: CASSLVDGETEAFF.

This clonotype was found a few times. The chain has TRBV5-6 and TRBJ1-1; TRBD1 might be the D (5 bases). Germline V gives CDR1 SGHDT, CDR2 YYEEEE. This CDR3 is 16 amino acids long. Trimming took 0 bases from V and 1 from J, leaving 13 bases between them. The CDR3 loop reads CASSLAGGRGNTEAFF. The CDR3 DNA reads TGTGCCAGCAGCTTGGCGGGCGGGAGGGGGAACACTGAAGCTTTCTTT.

In this sample, this clonotype turned up a few times. This chain joins TRBV4-1 and TRBJ1-5; D is unresolved. The V end was cut by 0 bases, the J end by 6 bases, with 9 bases between. The CDR3 runs to 14 residues. The V gene's germline CDR1 is MGHRA and CDR2 YSYEKL. CDR3 bases: TGCGCCAGCAGCCAAGAATCCTTGGGTCAGCCCCAGCATTTT. As protein: CASSQESLGQPQHF.

This clonotype was detected many times. The chain is built from TRBV2 and TRBJ1-2; tentatively, D is TRBD1 (6 bases). V dropped 1 base and J dropped 4 bases, with 13 bases sitting between them. The germline gives CDR1 SNHLY, CDR2 FYNNEI. CDR3 length: 15 residues. The DNA of the CDR3 is TGTGCCAGCAGTGAAGGGGGAGGGGGGGTCTATGGCTACACCTTC. It encodes CASSEGGGGVYGYTF.

This chain links TRBV6-5 with TRBJ1-2, with D uncertain. The CDR3 runs 13 residues. The V and J ends lost 2 bases and 2 bases respectively, with 6 bases between them. CDR1 is MNHEY, CDR2 SVGAGI, per germline. The chain's CDR3 is CASSYGENYGYTF. As DNA, the CDR3 is TGTGCCAGCAGTTACGGGGAAAACTATGGCTACACCTTC.

A note on this clonotype: One end of the junction varies from germline; a read error may be responsible. The V gene is TRBV5-3, the J gene TRBJ2-7; 10 nucleotides line up with TRBD2. TRBV5-3 is labeled an ORF, and its function is uncertain. The CDR3 has 14 residues. The CDR3 spells CASSFAAGGYEQYF. CDR3 in DNA: TGTGCCAGCAGCTTTGCAGCGGGGGGGTACGAGCAGTACTTC.

The rearrangement joins TRBV14 to TRBJ2-3, with TRBD2 matching 8 bases. This CDR3 is 17 amino acids long. The V gene's germline CDR1 is SGHDN and CDR2 FVKESK. V lost 0 bases, J lost 6 bases, and 11 bases stayed unmatched. CDR3 in DNA: TGTGCCAGCAGCCAAGATTGGGTAGTAGCGGGGAAGGATACGCAGTATTTT. Its protein is CASSQDWVVAGKDTQYF.